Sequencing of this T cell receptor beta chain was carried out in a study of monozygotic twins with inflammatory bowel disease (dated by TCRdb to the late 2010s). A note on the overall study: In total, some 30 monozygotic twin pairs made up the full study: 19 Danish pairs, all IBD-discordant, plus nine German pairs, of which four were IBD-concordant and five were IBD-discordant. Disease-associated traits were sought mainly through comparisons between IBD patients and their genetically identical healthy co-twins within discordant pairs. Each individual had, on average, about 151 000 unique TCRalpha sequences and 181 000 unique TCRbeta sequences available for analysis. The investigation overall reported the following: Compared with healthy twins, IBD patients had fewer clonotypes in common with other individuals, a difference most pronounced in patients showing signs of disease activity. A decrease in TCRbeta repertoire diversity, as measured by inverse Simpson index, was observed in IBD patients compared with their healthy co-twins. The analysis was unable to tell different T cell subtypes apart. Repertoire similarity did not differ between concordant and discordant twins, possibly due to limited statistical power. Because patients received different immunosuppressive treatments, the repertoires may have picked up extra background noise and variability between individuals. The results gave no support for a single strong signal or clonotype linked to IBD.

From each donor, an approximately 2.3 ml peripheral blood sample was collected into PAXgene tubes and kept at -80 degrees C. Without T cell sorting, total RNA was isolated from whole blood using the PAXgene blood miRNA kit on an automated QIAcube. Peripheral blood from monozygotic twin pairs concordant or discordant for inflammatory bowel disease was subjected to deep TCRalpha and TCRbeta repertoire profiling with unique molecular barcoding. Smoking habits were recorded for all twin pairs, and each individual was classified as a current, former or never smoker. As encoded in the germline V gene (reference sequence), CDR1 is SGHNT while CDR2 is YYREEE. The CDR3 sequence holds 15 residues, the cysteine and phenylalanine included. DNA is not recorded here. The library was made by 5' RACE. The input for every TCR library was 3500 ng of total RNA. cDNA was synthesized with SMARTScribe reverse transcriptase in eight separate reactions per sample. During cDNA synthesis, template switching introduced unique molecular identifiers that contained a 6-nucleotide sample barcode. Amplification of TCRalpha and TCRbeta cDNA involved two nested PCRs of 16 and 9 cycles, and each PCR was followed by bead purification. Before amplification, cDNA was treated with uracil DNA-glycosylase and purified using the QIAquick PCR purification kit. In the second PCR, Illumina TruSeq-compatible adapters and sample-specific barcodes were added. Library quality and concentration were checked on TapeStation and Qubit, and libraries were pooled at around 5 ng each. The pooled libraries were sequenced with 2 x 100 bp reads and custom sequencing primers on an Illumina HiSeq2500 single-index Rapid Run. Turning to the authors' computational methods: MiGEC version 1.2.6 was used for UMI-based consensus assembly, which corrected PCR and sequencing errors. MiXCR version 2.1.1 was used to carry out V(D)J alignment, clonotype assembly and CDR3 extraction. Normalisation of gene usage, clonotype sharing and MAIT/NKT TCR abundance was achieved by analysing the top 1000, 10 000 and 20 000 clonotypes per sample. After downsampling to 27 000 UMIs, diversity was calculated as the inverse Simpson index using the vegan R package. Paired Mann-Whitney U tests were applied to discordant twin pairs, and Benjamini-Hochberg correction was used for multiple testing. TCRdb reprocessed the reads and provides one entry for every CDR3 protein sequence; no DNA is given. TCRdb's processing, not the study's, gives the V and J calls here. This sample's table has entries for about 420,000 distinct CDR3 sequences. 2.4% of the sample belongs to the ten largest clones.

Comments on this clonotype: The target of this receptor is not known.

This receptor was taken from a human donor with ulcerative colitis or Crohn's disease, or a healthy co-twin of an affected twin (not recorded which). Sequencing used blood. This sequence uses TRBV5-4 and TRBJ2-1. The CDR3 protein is CASSPPRGTYNEQFF.